The T cell receptor (beta chain) under discussion was sequenced for a study of Ad26.COV2.S vaccination and SARS-CoV-2 variants (TCRdb year 2021). The study in broad terms: Donors in the vaccine arm were drawn from COV1001, a phase I-IIa trial of Ad26.COV2.S in healthy adults that was multicentre, randomized, double-blind and placebo-controlled. Dosing of Ad26.COV2.S was intramuscular, at either 5x10^10 or 1x10^11 viral particles, delivered as one shot or as two shots spaced 56 days apart. TCRbeta repertoire sequencing served as the tool for gauging how specific and how broad the SARS-CoV-2-reactive T cell receptors were following Ad26.COV2.S vaccination. A total of around 32 samples were included in the TCR-sequenced set, comprising 19 Ad26.COV2.S vaccine recipients, 5 placebo recipients and 8 SARS-CoV-2 convalescent individuals. Trial participants were randomized into five groups of five: low-dose or high-dose Ad26.COV2.S given once or twice, or placebo on both occasions. Investigators did not know the trial group allocation while performing experiments and assessing outcomes. The investigation overall reported the following: Comparing responses between vaccine doses or regimens was not something the study was powered to do. The authors noted that total T cell responses may have been underestimated by the TCR breadth and depth analyses. After vaccination, spike-specific CD8+ and CD4+ T cell responses were reported to show substantial breadth. Vaccine and placebo recipients had comparable non-spike TCR breadth, which fits with the vaccine containing only spike. Higher spike-specific TCR breadth was observed in Ad26.COV2.S recipients than in placebo recipients (P = 0.0014).

Comments on this clone: The antigen it binds to is not known. No quality values exist for individual bases; no much larger clone is one base distant.

The treatment or condition label for this specimen denotes: around 19 received Ad26.COV2.S at low or high dose, single or two shots; about 5 received placebo; per-sample allocation not given. For vaccine and placebo recipients, repertoires were sequenced using samples collected on day 63 after the first injection. Between 29 July and 7 August 2020, Cohort 1b enrolled 20 to 30 adults aged 18-55 years at one site in Boston, USA. Ad26.COV2.S was a replication-incompetent adenovirus type 26 vector expressing a prefusion-stabilized SARS-CoV-2 spike protein from the original Wuhan strain. TCRbeta CDR3 regions were sequenced with the immunoSEQ Assay. After extraction, genomic DNA underwent amplification by bias-controlled multiplex PCR, followed by high-throughput sequencing. In the source study's methods: To quantify the absolute abundance of each unique TCRbeta CDR3 region, sequences were collapsed and filtered. T cell fraction was estimated by normalization of TCRbeta template counts to usable DNA, with usable DNA being measured through amplification of reference genes present in all nucleated cells. Repertoire TCRs were annotated as SARS-CoV-2-specific by exact matching of V gene, CDR3 amino acid sequence and J gene to a known reactive TCR set. MIRA supplied the reference SARS-CoV-2 TCR set, which was filtered for enrichment in COVID-19-positive ImmuneCODE repertoires so that public or cross-reactive TCRs were removed. Using the MIRA antigens, annotated TCRs were further analysed by specific ORF or by position within an ORF. Depth was the summed frequency of annotated unique rearrangements, while breadth was defined as annotated unique rearrangements over total unique productive rearrangements. Group comparisons of TCR breadth used two-sided Wilcoxon rank-sum tests. The immuneACCESS repertoire file appears here via TCRdb, limited to in-frame rearrangements. These files lack a portion of the clones; in checked studies, under half of the deficit traces to unresolved V genes, and the cause of the others is not known. The V and J calls and the clone size are those of that table, but D and trimming were determined from the DNA. Within this sample are roughly 700,000 clones, with roughly 90% of them counted one time only. Clones ranked in the top ten supply over 1.3% of the sample.

The CDR3 goes from the cysteine to the phenylalanine over 13 residues. Left in the record is the CDR3 DNA by itself, 39 bases read in frame from the first base. The trim is 3 bases for V and 2 bases for J, with a gap of 9 bases between the germline ends. The germline V gene (reference sequence) gives CDR1 as GTSNPN and CDR2 as SVGIG. This receptor was identified in a person aged 18-60 years who received the Ad26.COV2.S COVID-19 vaccine or a placebo. This chain is built from TRBV30 and TRBJ2-3; the D gene is possibly TRBD2, with 6 bases matching. The sample was peripheral blood, taken in a trial of Ad26.COV2.S vaccine versus placebo. CDR3 reads: CAWSRDFTDTQYF. The nucleotide sequence reads as follows: TGTGCCTGGAGCCGGGACTTCACAGATACGCAGTATTTT. Joined to the reference TRBV30 and TRBJ2-3 proteins, this CDR3 gives the full variable domain: SQTIHQWPATLVQPVGSPLSLECTVEGTSNPNLYWYRQAAGRGLQLLFYSVGIGQISSEVPQNLSASRPQDRQFILSSKKLLLSDSGFYLCAWSRDFTDTQYFGPGTRLTVL.